The 17 T cell receptor beta chains presented below share a single source sample, sequenced in a study of OX40 agonist ivuxolimab in advanced cancers. This table comes from immunoSEQ multiplex PCR, and its TCRdb copy is limited to in-frame clones, with some not included. There are tens of thousands of clones in the sample; approximately 90% occur only once, and 8% to 10% lies in the top ten. The material sequenced was CD4+ or CD8+ T cells sorted from blood, taken in a trial of the OX40 agonist ivuxolimab. The origin of the receptors is an adult with an advanced solid tumor such as melanoma, head and neck, liver or kidney cancer.

The chain uses TRBV11-2 and TRBJ2-5; TRBD2 aligns across 13 bases. The DNA end is more similar to TRBJ2-7, so the J call may be wrong. Germline-derived CDR1 and CDR2 are SGHAT and FQNNGV. The CDR3 covers 16 residues. This CDR3 is CASSPGLAGAHNEQYF. For the CDR3, the DNA is TGTGCCAGCAGCCCCGGACTAGCGGGAGCCCACAACGAGCAGTACTTC.

The chain uses TRBV7-9 and TRBJ2-2; D ambiguous. Germline loops: CDR1 SEHNR, CDR2 FQNEAQ (reference sequence). The CDR3 length is 17 residues. V dropped 5 bases and J dropped 3 bases, with 19 bases sitting between them. The CDR3: CASSPEVVRPYTGELFF. CDR3 bases: TGTGCCAGCAGCCCAGAGGTGGTTCGGCCCTACACCGGGGAGCTGTTTTTT.

This clone came up once. The chain combines TRBV9 with TRBJ1-1; D is undetermined. The CDR3 loop spans 15 amino acids. Trimming pared 0 bases from V and 5 bases from J, leaving 14 bases between. Looked up from germline, CDR1 is SGDLS and CDR2 is YYNGEE. CDR3 sequence (DNA): TGTGCCAGCAGCGTAGAAGGAACCCTGGGAACTGAAGCTTTCTTT. Translated: CASSVEGTLGTEAFF.

The chain recombines TRBV7-6 with TRBJ2-5; possibly TRBD2 for D (6 bases). V lost 2 bases, J lost 2 bases, and 9 bases lay in between. Germline V gene sequence: CDR1 SGHVS, CDR2 FNYEAQ. This CDR3 spans 14 amino acids. Here the CDR3 DNA reads TGTGCCAGCAGCTTATACAGCGGGCAAGAGACCCAGTACTTC. The encoded protein is CASSLYSGQETQYF.

This clone was detected only a few times. The V and J genes are TRBV19 and TRBJ1-1; D not resolved. V lost 3 bases and J lost 1, with 9 bases in between. Germline values: CDR1 LNHDA, CDR2 SQIVND (reference sequence). The CDR3 has 14 residues. The CDR3 DNA follows: TGTGCCAGTAGTATCGGGCGGACGAACACTGAAGCTTTCTTT. Residues: CASSIGRTNTEAFF.

The CDR3 bases are TGTGCCAGCAGCGTAGGTCTTAGCTCCTACGAGCAGTACTTC. This gives the protein CASSVGLSSYEQYF. The chain joins TRBV9 to TRBJ2-7; no reliable D call. Germline CDR1 SGDLS, CDR2 YYNGEE. The CDR3 is made up of 14 amino acids. Between the trimmed V and J ends, which lost 0 bases and 0 bases, there was a span of 7 bases.

The genes are TRBV5-4 and TRBJ1-3, with a weak D call TRBD1 (5 bases). V lost 0 bases to trimming and J lost 6 bases, with 16 bases between them. The CDR3 spans 16 residues. Per germline, CDR1 SGHNT and CDR2 YYREEE (reference sequence). The CDR3 reads CASSLDGQSFENTIYF. In DNA form, the CDR3 reads TGTGCCAGCAGCTTGGACGGACAATCGTTTGAAAACACCATATATTTT.

The chain recombines TRBV6-5 with TRBJ1-1; D is uncertain. Deletions cut 0 bases from V and 0 bases from J, with 5 bases between. Germline V CDR1 and CDR2: MNHEY, SVGAGI. This CDR3 comprises 14 residues. CDR3 coding DNA: TGTGCCAGCAGTTACTCGACGCTGAACACTGAAGCTTTCTTT. Its translation is CASSYSTLNTEAFF.

This clone was seen just once. The gene calls are TRBV9 and TRBJ2-7; D not resolved. In germline, CDR1 is SGDLS, CDR2 YYNGEE. This CDR3 spans 14 amino acids. V was shortened by 3 bases and J by 5 bases, with 15 bases between the two germline ends. CDR3 amino acids: CASSEDSLRNEQYF. The CDR3 coding sequence is TGTGCCAGCAGCGAAGACTCCCTTAGGAACGAGCAGTACTTC.

The sample holds a few counts of this clone. The germline gene is not matched at one end of the junction; a read error may be the cause. The CDR3 sequence is CASSQGDTEAFF. The CDR3 region has the DNA TGTGCCAGCAGCCAAGGGGACACCGAAGCTTTCTTT. The chain uses TRBV4-2 and TRBJ1-1, with D perhaps TRBD1 (6 bases). Germline V gene sequence: CDR1 LGHNA, CDR2 YNFKEQ. This CDR3 is built from 12 residues.

This clone has just one count. The rearrangement uses TRBV11-2 and TRBJ2-2; D not certain. The CDR3 sequence is 12 residues long. Trimming removed 7 bases from V and 6 bases from J, with 9 bases in between. The V gene's germline CDR1 is SGHAT and CDR2 FQNNGV. CDR3 nucleotide sequence: TGTGCCAGCACACCTCGCGCCGGGGAGCTGTTTTTT. The encoded protein is CASTPRAGELFF.

The CDR3 region is CASSPAQEGYGYTF. The CDR3 DNA sequence: TGTGCCAGCTCACCAGCACAGGAAGGCTATGGCTACACCTTC. V and J are TRBV18 and TRBJ1-2; a possible D gene is TRBD1 (5 bases). With 2 bases removed from V and 4 bases from J, the gap between germline ends came to 11 bases. This CDR3 has 14 residues. CDR1 is KGHSH, CDR2 LQKENI, per germline.

This clone has only one observation. The V gene is TRBV9, the J gene TRBJ2-3, with D possibly being TRBD1 (6 bases). V was pared by 0 bases and J by 2 bases, with 7 bases between. CDR1 SGDLS and CDR2 YYNGEE come from the germline V gene. The CDR3 runs to 14 residues. In DNA form, the CDR3 reads TGTGCCAGCAGCGTAGAGGGGGTCACAGATACGCAGTATTTT. This translates into CASSVEGVTDTQYF.

The chain employs TRBV28 and TRBJ2-7; D is possibly TRBD1 (5 bases). The CDR3 contains 14 residues. Trimming cost V 3 bases and J 4 bases, with 13 bases left between them. The germline CDR1 and CDR2 sequences are MDHEN and SYDVKM. The CDR3 DNA reads as TGTGCCAGCAGTTTGACAGCGCCTTGGTACGAGCAGTACTTC. Residues: CASSLTAPWYEQYF.

The chain joins TRBV11-2 to TRBJ2-5; possible D gene TRBD2, 6 bases. Trimming took off 5 bases at V and 5 bases at J, with 21 bases between the two ends. The CDR3 runs to 16 residues. Germline V gives CDR1 SGHAT, CDR2 FQNNGV. The CDR3 nucleotides read TGTGCCAGCAGCAGCTCCGGGACTCAGGGATTGGAGACCCAGTACTTC. Its protein product is CASSSSGTQGLETQYF. Using reference TRBV11-2 and TRBJ2-5 for the parts outside the CDR3, the full variable domain is EAGVAQSPRYKIIEKRQSVAFWCNPISGHATLYWYQQILGQGPKLLIQFQNNGVVDDSQLPKDRFSAERLKGVDSTLKIQPAKLEDSAVYLCASSSSGTQGLETQYFGPGTRLLVL.

The V and J genes are TRBV15 and TRBJ2-3; TRBD2 is a possible D gene (6 bases). The ends were cut back, 9 bases at V and 1 base at J, with 11 bases in the middle. Germline V gives CDR1 LNHNV, CDR2 YYDKDF (reference sequence). The CDR3 loop spans 13 amino acids. CDR3 sequence reads: CATASGGTDTQYF. CDR3 in DNA: TGTGCCACTGCTTCGGGAGGCACAGATACGCAGTATTTT.

The rearrangement joins TRBV28 to TRBJ2-7, with D hard to call. The V gene's germline CDR1 is MDHEN and CDR2 SYDVKM. V gave up 5 bases and J gave up 3 bases, with 11 bases separating them. The CDR3 has 13 residues. The CDR3 DNA reads as TGTGCCAGCAGTCACGGACCTGGCTACGAGCAGTACTTC. Translating it yields CASSHGPGYEQYF.